This T cell receptor beta chain was documented in a study of blood T cell repertoires in COVID-19. Background on the study: For recovered donors of Cohort 3, there were two negative PCRs, clearance, or symptom resolution. Samples taken during acute and convalescent COVID-19 were collected in the United States, Italy and Spain.

Participants' reported clinical history set cohort assignment. Between the trimmed V and J ends, which lost 7 bases and 8 bases, there was a span of 17 bases. The CDR3 runs to 13 residues. The germline CDR1 and CDR2 sequences are GTSNPN and SVGIG (reference sequence). This clone appeared a few times. Per the study methods: Reference gene primers were amplified, and this amplification served to estimate nucleated cell counts. The data were produced by immunoSEQ multiplex PCR, yet TCRdb's version contains in-frame clones alone and is incomplete. Clone size and the V and J calls come from that table; the DNA yielded D and trimming. The sample gives 250,000 to 300,000 clones, around 89% of which show up once; 2% to 2.5% is in the top ten.

This receptor was taken from a woman aged 55-70 years in a cohort exposed to, infected with or recovered from COVID-19 (not recorded which). What was sequenced was PBMCs or T cells enriched from blood (not recorded which). The chain joins TRBV30 to TRBJ1-4, with a weak D call TRBD1 (5 bases). For the CDR3, the DNA is TGTGCCTCCCAGGGAGGGAGGCAAGAAAAACTGTTTTTT. It codes for CASQGGRQEKLFF. Combining the CDR3 with reference TRBV30 and TRBJ1-4 gives the whole variable domain SQTIHQWPATLVQPVGSPLSLECTVEGTSNPNLYWYRQAAGRGLQLLFYSVGIGQISSEVPQNLSASRPQDRQFILSSKKLLLSDSGFYLCASQGGRQEKLFFGSGTQLSVL.